The present T cell receptor (beta chain) was sequenced within a study of response to subunit inactivated influenza vaccine. V trimming: 4 bases; J trimming: 6 bases; junction bases outside the gene matches: 2. This CDR3 is 12 amino acids long. The germline V gene encodes CDR1 DFQATT and CDR2 SNEGSKA (reference sequence). Via MiXCR, TCRdb re-called the RT-PCR reads, giving one row per CDR3 protein. Among under 800,000 distinct CDR3 sequences listed, around 14% were seen once. The chain employs TRBV20-1 and TRBJ2-1; 8 nucleotides agree with TRBD1. The material was PBMCs from blood, obtained 14 to 15 days before vaccination. The sequence was obtained from a man aged 45-65 years who received an inactivated influenza vaccine. The CDR3 DNA reads as TGCAGTGCTACAGACAGGGGCAATGAGCAGTTCTTC. This translates into CSATDRGNEQFF.